A single sample gave rise to the 10 T cell receptor beta chains below, sequenced in a study of neoadjuvant anti-PD-1 for oral cavity cancer. Time point defined: after neoadjuvant nivolumab, at surgical resection. The assay was immunoSEQ multiplex PCR, and TCRdb's table has in-frame clones only and misses some. The sample holds over 2,000 clones, 59% seen once. Sequencing used tumor tissue, obtained after nivolumab (anti-PD-1) treatment. Receptors were obtained from a person between 40 and 85 years old with oral cavity squamous cell carcinoma.

This clone was seen more than once but under ten times. The chain couples TRBV5-1 to TRBJ2-3, with a possible D match to TRBD1 (5 bases). CDR1 is SGHRS, CDR2 YFSETQ, per germline. V was shortened by 0 bases and J by 0 bases, with 11 bases between the two germline ends. This CDR3 has 16 amino acids. The CDR3 sequence is CASSLGAGSSTDTQYF. CDR3 in DNA: TGCGCCAGCAGCTTGGGCGCAGGGTCTAGCACAGATACGCAGTATTTT.

The chain links TRBV7-6 to TRBJ2-1, with 13 bases identical to TRBD2. The CDR3 is 16 amino acids. V lost 5 bases to trimming and J lost 2 bases; unmatched junction nucleotides: 3. The germline V gene encodes CDR1 SGHVS and CDR2 FNYEAQ. As DNA, the CDR3 is TGTGCCAGCAGCACACTAGCGGGAGGGGCCTACAATGAGCAGTTCTTC. Encoded protein: CASSTLAGGAYNEQFF. Supplemented by reference TRBV7-6 and TRBJ2-1, the full variable domain reads GAGVSQSPRYKVTKRGQDVALRCDPISGHVSLYWYRQALGQGPEFLTYFNYEAQQDKSGLPNDRFSAERPEGSISTLTIQRTEQRDSAMYRCASSTLAGGAYNEQFFGPGTRLTVL.

The CDR3 DNA follows: TGTGCCTGGGGGGCAATCTCTGGAAACACCATATATTTT. It encodes CAWGAISGNTIYF. The chain uses TRBV30 and TRBJ1-3; D may be TRBD1 (5 bases). V lost 5 bases, J lost 0 bases, and 8 bases lay in between. The germline V gene encodes CDR1 GTSNPN and CDR2 SVGIG (reference sequence). This CDR3 has 13 amino acids.

This chain joins TRBV2 and TRBJ1-1; D not certain. CDR1 is SNHLY, CDR2 FYNNEI, per germline. The CDR3 loop spans 13 amino acids. V dropped 1 base and J dropped 1 base, with 4 bases sitting between them. DNA of the CDR3: TGTGCCAGCAGTGAAGAGTGGAACACTGAAGCTTTCTTT. It codes for CASSEEWNTEAFF.

This clone is medium-sized within its sample. This chain uses TRBV5-6 with TRBJ2-7, with TRBD2 as a possible D gene (6 bases). Looked up from germline, CDR1 is SGHDT and CDR2 is YYEEEE. This CDR3 has 14 residues. The ends were cut back, 4 bases at V and 2 bases at J, with 13 bases in the middle. The CDR3 sequence is CASSPRTNAYEQYF. The CDR3, as DNA: TGTGCCAGCAGCCCAAGGACTAACGCCTACGAGCAGTACTTC. Full variable domain (rest looked up from reference TRBV5-6 and TRBJ2-7): DAGVTQSPTHLIKTRGQQVTLRCSPKSGHDTVSWYQQALGQGPQFIFQYYEEEERQRGNFPDRFSGHQFPNYSSELNVNALLLGDSALYLCASSPRTNAYEQYFGPGTRLTVT.

The chain couples TRBV6-1 to TRBJ1-3; the D gene is possibly TRBD1 (6 bases). CDR3 size: 14 residues. Germline CDR1 MNHNS, CDR2 SASEGT. V lost 3 bases, J lost 4 bases, and 10 bases lay in between. The CDR3 sequence: CASSEGHQGNTIYF. The CDR3, as DNA: TGTGCCAGCAGTGAGGGACACCAGGGAAACACCATATATTTT.

The chain recombines TRBV10-3 with TRBJ2-5; D unclear. The CDR3 totals 14 residues. Germline CDR1 reads ENHRY; CDR2 reads SYGVKD. V lost 0 bases, J lost 4 bases, and 9 bases lay in between. The CDR3 coding sequence is TGTGCCATCAGTGAGTCGGGGAAAGGAGAGACCCAGTACTTC. This sequence encodes CAISESGKGETQYF.

The chain links TRBV2 to TRBJ2-5, with TRBD2 identical over 8 bases. Trimming cost V 5 bases and J 5 bases; bases outside gene matches: 7. Germline loops: CDR1 SNHLY, CDR2 FYNNEI. This CDR3 is built from 14 residues. The CDR3 DNA follows: TGTGCCAGCAGTTCTCTTACGGGGGGGGAGACCCAGTACTTC. Its translation is CASSSLTGGETQYF.

This clone was observed a handful of times. The CDR3 DNA follows: TGTGCCAGCAGCCTGGGACAGGGAGTAGGAGCCGGGGAGCTGTTTTTT. It translates to CASSLGQGVGAGELFF. The chain couples TRBV9 to TRBJ2-2; TRBD1 agrees at 9 bases. Trimming at V came to 4 bases and at J to 6 bases, leaving 10 bases not matched to a gene. The CDR3 spans 16 residues. CDR1 and CDR2 from the germline V gene are SGDLS and YYNGEE.

This clone was picked up a small number of times. Different DNA sequences within this sample yield the same CDR3. This rearrangement joins TRBV27 to TRBJ2-2; D gene unclear. From germline, CDR1 is MNHEY and CDR2 SMNVEV (reference sequence). V lost 3 bases and J 0 bases, leaving 2 bases between the germline ends. This CDR3 is built from 13 residues. CDR3 sequence (DNA): TGTGCCAGCAGTTTGGCGAACACCGGGGAGCTGTTTTTT. This codes for CASSLANTGELFF.